This T cell receptor (beta chain) came from a study of blood T cell repertoires in COVID-19 (dated by TCRdb to about 2020). Turning to the overall study: The collaborator samples originated in the United States, Italy and Spain and spanned the acute and convalescent phases of COVID-19. The prospective study material was composed of cDNA or gDNA derived from T cells, B-cell-depleted T cells, or PBMCs. Subjects who had been exposed to COVID-19, were actively infected with it, or had recovered from it provided the deeply sampled blood TCRbeta repertoires that made up the dataset. The repertoires were released in a freely available public database intended as a resource for research on the immune response to SARS-CoV-2. Samples came from the ongoing ImmuneRACE study (first 160 participants) plus 1,254 subjects from 6 global collaborators. Nearly every sample came with metadata listing a de-identified subject ID, COVID-19 status, age in years and sex. HLA class I and class II types, where available, came from metadata supplied by the sample provider rather than from assay-based typing.

TCRbeta CDR3 regions were amplified from genomic DNA by means of the immunoSEQ Assay, a bias-controlled multiplex PCR. In the paper's pipeline: Nucleated cell counts per sample were estimated from amplification of reference gene primers within the assay. To quantify the absolute abundance of each unique TCRbeta CDR3 rearrangement, sequence reads were collapsed and filtered. For each sample, productive Simpson clonality was calculated as the square root of Simpson's diversity index over productive rearrangements. The immuneACCESS repertoire file appears here via TCRdb, limited to in-frame rearrangements. These files lack a portion of the clones; in checked studies, under half of the deficit traces to unresolved V genes, and the cause of the others is not known. V and J calls and clone size are copied from that table; D and trimming were computed from the DNA. Here the sample has under 450,000 clones; less than 90% occur a single time. The top ten clones comprise 2.5% to 3% of the sample.

Here is what the overall study found, with its caveats: The quantity of clinical and demographic metadata differed by source and by participant and was supplied without curation.

A word on this clone: The antigen it recognizes is unknown. No base-level quality is on record; no much larger clone is a single base apart.

Participants in the prospective study were enrolled through a virtual design, were aged 18 to 89 years, and lived in approximately 24 United States geographic areas. To assign participants to cohorts, the prospective study relied on clinical history that participants themselves reported in a screening survey and a study questionnaire. Recovered participants in ImmuneRACE Cohort 3 were defined by two consecutive negative NP/OP PCR tests, clearance by a healthcare professional, or resolution of symptoms. In the prospective study, whole blood, serum and a nasopharyngeal or oropharyngeal swab were collected from each participant by mobile phlebotomists. Prospective study participants could optionally give additional blood draws and questionnaires over an approximately two-month period. Before DNA extraction, blood samples from the prospective study were shipped at room temperature or frozen. The CDR3 holds 14 amino acids from the cysteine to the phenylalanine. Solely the CDR3 DNA is kept, with 42 bases framed from the first base. CDR1 and CDR2 were assigned from the germline V gene (reference sequence) as SEHNR and FQNEAQ. V and J are trimmed by 3 bases and 4 bases, and the gene matches miss 2 bases of the junction.

This TCR came from a woman in her twenties or thirties who had recovered from COVID-19. The receptor chain draws on TRBV7-9 and TRBJ2-3, with 9 bases aligning to TRBD2. The specimen sequenced was PBMCs or T cells enriched from blood (not recorded which). The CDR3: CASSLREGPDTQYF. The sequenced DNA is TGTGCCAGCAGCTTGCGGGAGGGCCCAGATACGCAGTATTTT. This CDR3, with the reference TRBV7-9 and TRBJ2-3 proteins standing in past its ends, gives the full variable domain DTGVSQNPRHKITKRGQNVTFRCDPISEHNRLYWYRQTLGQGPEFLTYFQNEAQLEKSRLLSDRFSAERPKGSFSTLEIQRTEQGDSAMYLCASSLREGPDTQYFGPGTRLTVL.